The T cell receptor beta chain described here comes from a study of T cell repertoires in cytomegalovirus infection. The study, taken as a whole, reports: There were carriers of CMV plus the relevant HLA, and cumulative public TCR beta family frequency identified them. Predominance within the ex vivo response was attributable to HLA-C-restricted CMV-specific TCR beta clonotypes.

The CDR3 covers 14 residues. Germline loops: CDR1 SGHRS, CDR2 YFSETQ. About this clonotype: Its antigen is undetermined. One end of the junction varies from germline; a read error may be responsible.

TCRdb passed the reads through MiXCR, listing each CDR3 protein once. The sample holds some 180,000 distinct CDR3 sequences; 15% to 20% are singletons and the top ten take approximately 25%. The receptor comes from a human donor in good health (CMV status not recorded). Some clones in this sample may be carry-over from other donors' samples. V and J are TRBV5-1 and TRBJ2-5, with D uncertain. Specimen: CD8+ T cells from PBMCs. CDR3 loop: CANSSKDLLETQYF. For the CDR3, the DNA is TGCGCCAACAGCTCCAAAGACCTGTTGGAGACCCAGTACTTC.